Following are 32 T cell receptor beta chains from one sample sequenced in a study of blood T cell repertoires in COVID-19. Assay used: immunoSEQ multiplex PCR; TCRdb lists only in-frame clones, some missing. The top ten clones hold around 3.3% of a sample with 150,000 to 200,000 clones, about 89% of them seen once. The specimen sequenced was peripheral blood. The receptors here all came from a man in his sixties or seventies with acute or convalescent COVID-19.

This clone was counted once. This chain uses TRBV10-3 with TRBJ2-5; TRBD2 aligns across 14 bases. Germline CDR1 ENHRY, CDR2 SYGVKD. The CDR3 runs to 16 residues. V was clipped by 2 bases and J by 1 base; unmatched bases: 0. The CDR3 loop reads CAISEGLAGGQETQYF. The CDR3 DNA is TGTGCCATCAGTGAGGGACTAGCGGGGGGCCAAGAGACCCAGTACTTC.

This clone was seen a handful of times. The chain is built from TRBV7-3 and TRBJ2-3; D might be TRBD2 (6 bases). The CDR3 runs 14 residues. Trimming left V 4 bases short and J 6 bases short, with 14 bases between. Looked up from germline, CDR1 is SGHTA and CDR2 is FQGTGA. The CDR3 nucleotides read TGTGCCAGCAGCTATCAGGGACGGGAGGATACGCAGTATTTT. Its translation is CASSYQGREDTQYF.

The genes are TRBV30 and TRBJ1-5; 10 bases agree with TRBD1. Trimming removed 5 bases from V and 6 bases from J; junction bases left unmatched: 4. The CDR3 extends over 13 amino acids. Germline CDR1 GTSNPN, CDR2 SVGIG (reference sequence). The CDR3 nucleotides read TGTGCCTGGGCGGGACAGGGGACTCAGCCCCAGCATTTT. The encoded protein is CAWAGQGTQPQHF. Together with reference TRBV30 and TRBJ1-5, the CDR3 gives the full variable domain: SQTIHQWPATLVQPVGSPLSLECTVEGTSNPNLYWYRQAAGRGLQLLFYSVGIGQISSEVPQNLSASRPQDRQFILSSKKLLLSDSGFYLCAWAGQGTQPQHFGDGTRLSIL.

The gene calls are TRBV5-1 and TRBJ2-7; D is perhaps TRBD2 (6 bases). Germline V CDR1 and CDR2: SGHRS, YFSETQ. V dropped 4 bases and J dropped 7 bases, with 15 bases sitting between them. This CDR3 comprises 13 residues. CDR3 sequence reads: CASSVARAGEQYF. The CDR3 coding sequence is TGCGCCAGCAGCGTCGCCAGGGCGGGGGAGCAGTACTTC.

V is TRBV18 and J is TRBJ2-5; 7 nucleotides agree with TRBD1. The V gene end was trimmed by 6 bases and the J gene end by 4 bases; junction bases not matched to a gene: 11. The CDR3 length is 15 residues. Germline CDR1 and CDR2: KGHSH and LQKENI. CDR3 bases: TGTGCCAGCTCCCAAGACAGGGTGTGGGGAGAGACCCAGTACTTC. It translates to CASSQDRVWGETQYF.

The genes are TRBV5-1 and TRBJ2-5, with a weak D call TRBD2 (5 bases). The CDR3 is 16 amino acids. The V end was cut by 6 bases, the J end by 5 bases, with 23 bases between. CDR1 is SGHRS and CDR2 is YFSETQ in the germline V gene. DNA for the CDR3: TGCGCCAGCACGGCGCGGGCTAACCACCTGGGGGAGACCCAGTACTTC. This codes for CASTARANHLGETQYF.

The chain links TRBV28 to TRBJ1-3, with 7 bases aligning to TRBD1. The CDR3 has 14 residues. The V gene end was trimmed by 2 bases and the J gene end by 9 bases; junction bases not matched to a gene: 7. The germline CDR1 and CDR2 sequences are MDHEN and SYDVKM. The CDR3 loop is CASSLTGDGGTIYF. The CDR3 coding sequence is TGTGCCAGCAGTTTAACAGGGGACGGGGGCACCATATATTTT.

V is TRBV30 and J is TRBJ2-7; 7 bases match TRBD1. The trim removed 4 bases at V and 3 bases at J, leaving 6 bases unmatched. Germline V gives CDR1 GTSNPN, CDR2 SVGIG (reference sequence). This CDR3 has 13 residues. In DNA form, the CDR3 reads TGTGCCTGGAACGGGGACAGCAACTACGAGCAGTACTTC. This translates into CAWNGDSNYEQYF.

This rearrangement joins TRBV27 to TRBJ2-1; 12 bases map to TRBD2. J was trimmed by 0 bases and V by 8 bases; bases with no gene match: 11. The CDR3 extends over 18 amino acids. Germline values: CDR1 MNHEY, CDR2 SMNVEV (reference sequence). CDR3 residues: CASLRLAGAPSSYNEQFF. For the CDR3, the DNA is TGTGCCAGCCTTAGACTAGCGGGAGCACCTAGCTCCTACAATGAGCAGTTCTTC.

The chain uses TRBV3-1 (or the pseudogene TRBV3-2) and TRBJ1-1; D might be TRBD1 (6 bases). Trimming removed 1 base at V and 5 bases at J, with 20 bases between. The CDR3 has 17 residues. Per germline, CDR1 LGHDT and CDR2 YNNKEL (reference sequence). CDR3 sequence reads: CASSQGKGSRGKTEAFF. The CDR3 coding sequence is TGTGCCAGCAGCCAAGGAAAGGGGTCCAGGGGAAAGACTGAAGCTTTCTTT.

V and J are TRBV2 and TRBJ2-1; 14 bases are a match to TRBD2. The germline V gene encodes CDR1 SNHLY and CDR2 FYNNEI. The ends lost 7 bases at V and 7 bases at J; junction bases unmatched: 3. The CDR3 consists of 14 residues. The DNA for the CDR3 is TGTGCCAGCATGGGGACTAGCGGGAGTAATGAGCAGTTCTTC. Protein product: CASMGTSGSNEQFF.

The chain employs TRBV6-1 and TRBJ1-1, with 8 bases lining up with TRBD1. The V segment lost 3 bases and the J segment 0 bases; nucleotides outside the gene matches: 6. Germline CDR1 and CDR2: MNHNS and SASEGT. There are 16 residues in the CDR3. This chain's CDR3 is CASSDYWTGMNTEAFF. The CDR3 DNA follows: TGTGCCAGCAGTGACTATTGGACAGGGATGAACACTGAAGCTTTCTTT.

The genes are TRBV4-3 and TRBJ2-7; D ambiguous. This CDR3 region has 14 residues. Deletions cut 4 bases from V and 0 bases from J, with 10 bases between. Germline V lookup: CDR1 LGHNA, CDR2 YSLEER. This CDR3 reads CASSRAPRSYEQYF. For the CDR3, the DNA is TGCGCCAGCAGCCGGGCACCCCGCTCCTACGAGCAGTACTTC.

The chain carries TRBV5-6 and TRBJ2-2; the match to TRBD2 covers 13 bases. This CDR3 region has 18 residues. CDR1 is SGHDT and CDR2 is YYEEEE in the germline V gene. V lost 4 bases and J lost 10; bases outside the gene matches: 16. The CDR3 nucleotides are TGTGCCAGCAGCCCGGGAGGGGTACTAGCGGGGGGGCCAGAGGAGCTGTTTTTT. Its protein is CASSPGGVLAGGPEELFF.

The rearrangement joins TRBV5-8 to TRBJ2-2; D gene ambiguous. This CDR3 has 13 residues. The V gene lost 4 bases and the J gene lost 3 bases, with 7 bases spanning the gap. CDR1 SGHTS and CDR2 YDEGEE come from the germline V gene. The chain's CDR3 is CASSRRYTGELFF. The CDR3 region has the DNA TGTGCCAGCAGCCGTAGATACACCGGGGAGCTGTTTTTT. The variable domain in full, completed from reference TRBV5-8 and TRBJ2-2, reads EAGVTQSPTHLIKTRGQQATLRCSPISGHTSVYWYQQALGLGLQFLLWYDEGEERNRGNFPPRFSGRQFPNYSSELNVNALELEDSALYLCASSRRYTGELFFGEGSRLTVL.

The chain links TRBV28 to TRBJ1-1; 7 positions agree with TRBD1. The V segment lost 3 bases and the J segment 10 bases; nucleotides outside the gene matches: 5. CDR1 MDHEN and CDR2 SYDVKM come from the germline V gene. The CDR3 has 12 residues. This chain's CDR3 is CASSLLQGRAFF. CDR3 bases: TGTGCCAGCAGTTTGTTACAGGGGCGAGCTTTCTTT. The full variable domain, with the rest looked up from reference TRBV28 and TRBJ1-1, is DVKVTQSSRYLVKRTGEKVFLECVQDMDHENMFWYRQDPGLGLRLIYFSYDVKMKEKGDIPEGYSVSREKKERFSLILESASTNQTSMYLCASSLLQGRAFFGQGTRLTVV.

This clone appeared a single time. V gene TRBV29-1 combines with J gene TRBJ1-2, with D hard to call. The CDR3 loop spans 15 amino acids. The ends were cut back, 0 bases at V and 4 bases at J, with 15 bases in the middle. The germline gives CDR1 SQVTM, CDR2 ANQGSEA. CDR3 region: CSVEDSGVSPYGYTF. CDR3 DNA sequence: TGCAGCGTTGAAGATTCCGGGGTTTCGCCCTATGGCTACACCTTC.

The V and J genes are TRBV6-1 and TRBJ2-2; the match to TRBD1 covers 8 bases. Germline V CDR1 and CDR2: MNHNS, SASEGT. CDR3 size: 17 residues. V lost 4 bases to trimming and J lost 3 bases; unmatched junction nucleotides: 10. DNA of the CDR3: TGTGCCAGCAGTGGCTGGTCACCGGGACAGGACACCGGGGAGCTGTTTTTT. It is translated as CASSGWSPGQDTGELFF.

The chain recombines TRBV7-2 with TRBJ1-3, with 7 bases fitting TRBD1. Germline CDR1 SGHTA, CDR2 FQGNSA. V trimming: 2 bases; J trimming: 2 bases; junction bases outside the gene matches: 9. The CDR3 runs 17 residues. CDR3 DNA: TGTGCCAGCAGCTTAAGGACCACAGGGGATCCTGGAAACACCATATATTTT. As protein: CASSLRTTGDPGNTIYF. Full variable domain (remainder filled in from reference TRBV7-2 and TRBJ1-3): GAGVSQSPSNKVTEKGKDVELRCDPISGHTALYWYRQSLGQGLEFLIYFQGNSAPDKSGLPSDRFSAERTGGSVSTLTIQRTQQEDSAVYLCASSLRTTGDPGNTIYFGEGSWLTVV.

This chain uses TRBV6-6 with TRBJ2-6; the match to TRBD2 covers 7 bases. Germline V lookup: CDR1 MNHNY, CDR2 SVGAGI (reference sequence). With V trimmed by 5 bases and J by 0 bases, 10 bases remained unmatched. The CDR3 is 18 residues long. DNA of the CDR3: TGTGCCAGCAGTCCCGGGAGGTCCTTTCGCTCTGGGGCCAACGTCCTGACTTTC. As protein: CASSPGRSFRSGANVLTF.

This clone was observed a handful of times. The chain couples TRBV7-3 to TRBJ2-1; D unresolved. Trimming shortened V by 4 bases and J by 8 bases, and 12 bases separated the two germline ends. The germline CDR1 and CDR2 sequences are SGHTA and FQGTGA. The CDR3 runs 13 residues. The CDR3 nucleotides read TGTGCCAGCAGCTATATTGTGGGCGATGAGCAGTTCTTC. This encodes CASSYIVGDEQFF. Complete variable domain (other parts from reference TRBV7-3 and TRBJ2-1): GAGVSQTPSNKVTEKGKYVELRCDPISGHTALYWYRQSLGQGPEFLIYFQGTGAADDSGLPNDRFFAVRPEGSVSTLKIQRTERGDSAVYLCASSYIVGDEQFFGPGTRLTVL.

The chain combines TRBV12-3 or TRBV12-4 with TRBJ1-2, with D uncertain. The V end was cut by 6 bases, the J end by 4 bases, with 12 bases between. The CDR3 extends over 13 amino acids. CDR3 in amino acids: CASRPAGTYGYTF. In DNA form, the CDR3 reads TGTGCCAGCAGACCCGCCGGTACCTATGGCTACACCTTC.

This chain uses TRBV27 with TRBJ2-7, with 8 bases aligning to TRBD1. Germline V gene data show CDR1 as MNHEY and CDR2 as SMNVEV (reference sequence). This CDR3 spans 13 amino acids. CDR3 DNA sequence: TGTGCCAGCAGTTTTAGGGCGGGACAGGCCTATTTGGTC. Amino acid sequence: CASSFRAGQAYLV.

For this clone: Additional DNA sequences in this sample encode the identical CDR3. CDR3 region: CASSVDRGDYNSPLHF. CDR3 coding DNA: TGTGCCAGCAGCGTGGACAGGGGGGATTATAATTCACCCCTCCACTTT. This chain connects TRBV9 to TRBJ1-6; 10 bases agree with TRBD1. V shed 2 bases and J 4 bases; nucleotides not matched to a gene: 3. The CDR3 length is 16 residues. CDR1 SGDLS and CDR2 YYNGEE come from the germline V gene. The full variable domain, with the rest looked up from reference TRBV9 and TRBJ1-6, is DSGVTQTPKHLITATGQRVTLRCSPRSGDLSVYWYQQSLDQGLQFLIQYYNGEERAKGNILERFSAQQFPDLHSELNLSSLELGDSALYFCASSVDRGDYNSPLHFGNGTRLTVT.

The chain links TRBV7-6 to TRBJ2-3; D is perhaps TRBD2 (5 bases). This CDR3 has 15 residues. CDR1 is SGHVS, CDR2 FNYEAQ, per germline. V was cut by 0 bases and J by 0 bases, with 7 bases left in between. The CDR3 DNA reads as TGTGCCAGCAGCTTAGCCCGGGGAAGCACAGATACGCAGTATTTT. This codes for CASSLARGSTDTQYF.

The J gene is TRBJ2-1, the V gene TRBV2, with 12 bases that match TRBD2. V trimming: 4 bases; J trimming: 12 bases; junction bases outside the gene matches: 13. CDR3 length equals 16 residues. Germline assignment: CDR1 SNHLY and CDR2 FYNNEI. For the CDR3, the DNA is TGTGCCAGCAGTGGGCTTCCACTAGCGGGGGGTGACGGGCAGTTCTTC. It specifies CASSGLPLAGGDGQFF. Full variable domain (missing parts from reference TRBV2 and TRBJ2-1): EPEVTQTPSHQVTQMGQEVILRCVPISNHLYFYWYRQILGQKVEFLVSFYNNEISEKSEIFDDQFSVERPDGSNFTLKIRSTKLEDSAMYFCASSGLPLAGGDGQFFGPGTRLTVL.

The chain couples TRBV3-1 (or the pseudogene TRBV3-2) to TRBJ2-1, with TRBD2 matching over 9 bases. The CDR3 is 16 residues long. Germline assignment: CDR1 LGHDT and CDR2 YNNKEL (reference sequence). With V trimmed by 0 bases and J by 4 bases, 4 bases remained unmatched. The CDR3 DNA reads TGTGCCAGCAGCCAAGAAGGCACTAGCGGGTACAATGAGCAGTTCTTC. It specifies CASSQEGTSGYNEQFF.

The chain combines TRBV11-2 with TRBJ1-2; D is undetermined. From germline, CDR1 is SGHAT and CDR2 FQNNGV. The CDR3 has 12 residues. With 2 bases removed from V and 2 bases from J, the gap between germline ends came to 3 bases. The CDR3 DNA sequence: TGTGCCAGCAGCTTACGGAACTATGGCTACACCTTC. Its translation is CASSLRNYGYTF.

CDR3 in DNA: TGTGCCAGCAGTCCCCCTTCCGCAGATACGCAGTATTTT. Translating gives CASSPPSADTQYF. The rearrangement joins TRBV28 to TRBJ2-3; D gene ambiguous. This CDR3 is built from 13 residues. CDR1 MDHEN and CDR2 SYDVKM come from the germline V gene. V was shortened by 5 bases and J by 4 bases, with 10 bases between the two germline ends. The full variable domain, in which reference TRBV28 and TRBJ2-3 provide the parts outside the CDR3, is DVKVTQSSRYLVKRTGEKVFLECVQDMDHENMFWYRQDPGLGLRLIYFSYDVKMKEKGDIPEGYSVSREKKERFSLILESASTNQTSMYLCASSPPSADTQYFGPGTRLTVL.

About this clone: A read error may produce the germline difference seen at one junction end. The chain uses TRBV5-1 and TRBJ1-4, with D tentatively TRBD1 (5 bases). This CDR3 contains 13 residues. CDR1 and CDR2 from the germline V gene are SGHRS and YFSETQ. CDR3 sequence reads: CASGDPPAAGLSF. CDR3 in DNA: TGCGCCAGCGGAGATCCCCCCGCGGCGGGACTGAGTTTT.

The chain carries TRBV27 and TRBJ1-2, with 7 bases matching TRBD1. Germline values: CDR1 MNHEY, CDR2 SMNVEV (reference sequence). This CDR3 comprises 11 residues. Unmatched junction bases numbered 4, after V lost 9 bases and J lost 6 bases. For the CDR3, the DNA is TGTGCCAGGAAACAGGGGAATGGCTACACCTTC. Encoded protein: CARKQGNGYTF.

The chain links TRBV7-2 to TRBJ2-6, with D perhaps TRBD2 (5 bases). Germline V lookup: CDR1 SGHTA, CDR2 FQGNSA. CDR3 length: 16 residues. Trimming took 1 base from V and 3 from J, leaving 10 bases between them. This CDR3 reads CASSLVGGFGANVLTF. The CDR3 nucleotides are TGTGCCAGCAGCTTAGTGGGCGGGTTTGGGGCCAACGTCCTGACTTTC. The full variable domain, completed using reference TRBV7-2 and TRBJ2-6, is GAGVSQSPSNKVTEKGKDVELRCDPISGHTALYWYRQSLGQGLEFLIYFQGNSAPDKSGLPSDRFSAERTGGSVSTLTIQRTQQEDSAVYLCASSLVGGFGANVLTFGAGSRLTVL.